The present TCR beta chain was sequenced within a study of blood T cell repertoires in COVID-19. After removal of 5 bases from V and 4 bases from J, the junction contained 9 bases not matched to a gene. The germline V gene has CDR1 MNHNY and CDR2 SVGAGI (reference sequence). The CDR3 runs to 15 residues. TCRdb's copy holds only in-frame clones and misses some; the assay was immunoSEQ multiplex PCR. This table holds 300,000 to 450,000 clones, more than 70% found once. The sequenced material came from peripheral blood. The receptor comes from an older woman with COVID-19, enrolled during active disease. This chain uses TRBV6-6 with TRBJ1-2, with 8 positions matching TRBD1. CDR3 nucleotides: TGTGCCAGCAGTACCCCCGCAGGGGGCTTCTATGGCTACACCTTC. Translated: CASSTPAGGFYGYTF.